One TCR beta chain is described in this entry. Its specificity is not known. Blood genomic DNA input for TRB amplification was about 240-550 ng. The data were taken from a study of T and B cells in COVID-19 patients. Findings and limits, study-wide: In COVID-19 patients, T cell receptor beta variable and joining gene use was reportedly strongly skewed. At recovery TRB diversity and richness exceeded healthy donors, after highly clonal active COVID-19 repertoires.

Germline CDR1 is SGHNT and CDR2 is YYREEE (reference sequence). The CDR3 is 15 amino acids. The V gene end was trimmed by 1 base and the J gene end by 4 bases; junction bases not matched to a gene: 3. TRB rearrangements were amplified by multiplex PCR with BIOMED2 TRB-A/B primers. Using its own MiXCR run on the multiplex PCR reads, TCRdb lists one record per CDR3 protein. This sample has 20,000 to 25,000 distinct CDR3 sequences, with approximately 30% found just once. This clonotype originated in a human donor who had recovered from COVID-19. Material: blood. The chain has TRBV5-4 and TRBJ1-3, with 9 bases that match TRBD1. As DNA, the CDR3 is TGTGCCAGCAGCTTGTGGGACAGGGCGGGAAACACCATATATTTT. Protein sequence: CASSLWDRAGNTIYF.